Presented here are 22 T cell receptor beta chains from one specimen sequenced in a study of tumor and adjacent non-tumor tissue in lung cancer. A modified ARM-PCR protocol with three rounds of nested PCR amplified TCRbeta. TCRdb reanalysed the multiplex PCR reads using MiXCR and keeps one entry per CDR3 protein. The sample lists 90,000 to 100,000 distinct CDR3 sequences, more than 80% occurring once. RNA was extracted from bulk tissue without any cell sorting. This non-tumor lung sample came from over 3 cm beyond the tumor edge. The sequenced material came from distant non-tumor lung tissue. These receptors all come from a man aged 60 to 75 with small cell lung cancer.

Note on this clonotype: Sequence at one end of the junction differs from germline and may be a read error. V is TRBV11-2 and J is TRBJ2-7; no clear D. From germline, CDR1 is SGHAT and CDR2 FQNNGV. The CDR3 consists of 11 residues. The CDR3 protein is CASSLTYELYF. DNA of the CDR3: TGTGCTAGCAGCTTAACCTACGAGCTGTACTTC.

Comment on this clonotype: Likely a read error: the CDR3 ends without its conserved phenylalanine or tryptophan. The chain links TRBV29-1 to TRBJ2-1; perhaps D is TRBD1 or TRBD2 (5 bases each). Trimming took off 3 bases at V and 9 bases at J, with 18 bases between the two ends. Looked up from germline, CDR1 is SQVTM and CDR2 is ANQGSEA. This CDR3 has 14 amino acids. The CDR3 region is CSVEPRDAPGEQFL. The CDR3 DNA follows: TGCAGCGTTGAGCCCCGGGACGCCCCGGGTGAGCAGTTCCTC.

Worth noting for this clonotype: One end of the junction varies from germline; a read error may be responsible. CDR3 bases: TGTGCCAGCGGTTTCGGTCGGGGGATGAGCACTGAAGCTTTCTTT. Amino acids: CASGFGRGMSTEAFF. J is TRBJ1-1 and V is TRBV12-3 or TRBV12-4, with a tentative D call TRBD1 (5 bases). This CDR3 comprises 15 residues.

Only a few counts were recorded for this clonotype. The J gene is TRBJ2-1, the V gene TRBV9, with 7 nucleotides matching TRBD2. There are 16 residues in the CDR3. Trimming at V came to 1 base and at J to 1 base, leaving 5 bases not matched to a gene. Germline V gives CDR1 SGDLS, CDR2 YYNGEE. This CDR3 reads CASSVSSGASYNEQFF. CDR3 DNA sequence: TGTGCCAGCAGCGTATCTAGCGGAGCTTCCTACAATGAGCAGTTCTTC.

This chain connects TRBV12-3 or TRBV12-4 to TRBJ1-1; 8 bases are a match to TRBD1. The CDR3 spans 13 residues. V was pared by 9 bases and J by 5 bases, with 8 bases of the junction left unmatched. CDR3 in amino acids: CASSLRQGTEAFF. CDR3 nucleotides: TGTGCCAGTAGCCTAAGACAGGGGACTGAAGCTTTCTTT.

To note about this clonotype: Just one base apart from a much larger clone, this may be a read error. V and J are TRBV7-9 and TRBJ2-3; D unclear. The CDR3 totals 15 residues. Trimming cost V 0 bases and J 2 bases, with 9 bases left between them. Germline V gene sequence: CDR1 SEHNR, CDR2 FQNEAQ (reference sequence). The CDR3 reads CASSLAGRNTDTQYF. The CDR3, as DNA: TGTGCCAGCAGCTTAGCGGGAAGGAACACAGATACGCAGTATTTT.

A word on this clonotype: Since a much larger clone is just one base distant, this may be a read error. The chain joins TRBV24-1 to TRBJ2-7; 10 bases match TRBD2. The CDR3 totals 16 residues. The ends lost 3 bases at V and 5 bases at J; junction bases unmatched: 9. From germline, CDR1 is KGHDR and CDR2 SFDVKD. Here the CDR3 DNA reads TGTGCCACCAGTGATACGGGGACTAGCGTTCCCAACGAGCAGTACTTC. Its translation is CATSDTGTSVPNEQYF.

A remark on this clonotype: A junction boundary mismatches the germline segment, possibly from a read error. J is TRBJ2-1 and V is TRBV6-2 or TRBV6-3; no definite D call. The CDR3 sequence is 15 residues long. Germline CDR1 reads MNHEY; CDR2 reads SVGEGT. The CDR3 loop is CATLPRVSSYNEQSF. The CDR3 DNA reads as TGTGCCACCTTACCCCGGGTCTCCTCCTACAATGAGCAGTCCTTC.

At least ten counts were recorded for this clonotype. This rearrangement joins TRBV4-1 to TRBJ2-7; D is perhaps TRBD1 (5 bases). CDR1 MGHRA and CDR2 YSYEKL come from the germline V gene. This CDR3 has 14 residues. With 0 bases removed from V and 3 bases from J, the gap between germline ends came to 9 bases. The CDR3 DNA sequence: TGCGCCAGCAGCCAAGAGCGACAGAGCTACGAGCAGTACTTC. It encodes CASSQERQSYEQYF.

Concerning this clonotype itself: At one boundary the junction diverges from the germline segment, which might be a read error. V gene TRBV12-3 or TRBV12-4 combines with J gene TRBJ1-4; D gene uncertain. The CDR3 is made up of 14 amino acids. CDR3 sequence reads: CASSFFGEEEILFF. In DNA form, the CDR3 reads TGTGCCAGCAGTTTTTTTGGGGAGGAAGAAATACTGTTTTTT.

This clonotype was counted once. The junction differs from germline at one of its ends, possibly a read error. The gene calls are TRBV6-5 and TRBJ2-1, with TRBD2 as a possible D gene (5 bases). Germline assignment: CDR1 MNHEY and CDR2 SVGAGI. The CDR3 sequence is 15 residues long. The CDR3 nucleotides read TGTGCCAACAGTTACTATGTGGGAGTGGGTAATGAACAGTTCTTC. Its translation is CANSYYVGVGNEQFF.

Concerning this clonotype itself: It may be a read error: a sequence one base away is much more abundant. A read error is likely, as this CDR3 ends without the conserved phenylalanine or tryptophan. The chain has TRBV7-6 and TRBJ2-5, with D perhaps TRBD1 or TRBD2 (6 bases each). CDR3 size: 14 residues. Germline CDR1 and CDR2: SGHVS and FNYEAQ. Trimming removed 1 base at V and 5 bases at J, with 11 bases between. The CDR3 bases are TGTGCCAGCAGCTTAGGGGGGGCCAGGGAGACCCAGTACCTC. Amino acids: CASSLGGARETQYL.

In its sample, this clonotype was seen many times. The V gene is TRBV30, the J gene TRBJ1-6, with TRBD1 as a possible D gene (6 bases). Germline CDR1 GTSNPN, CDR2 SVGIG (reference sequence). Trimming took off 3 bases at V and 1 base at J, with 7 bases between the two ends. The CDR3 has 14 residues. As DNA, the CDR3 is TGTGCCTGGAGACAGGGTTCCTATAATTCACCCCTCCACTTT. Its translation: CAWRQGSYNSPLHF.

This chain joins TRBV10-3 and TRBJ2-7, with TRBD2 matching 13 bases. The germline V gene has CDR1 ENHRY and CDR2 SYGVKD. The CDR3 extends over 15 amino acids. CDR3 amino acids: CAISEGTSGNYEQYV. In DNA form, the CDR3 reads TGTGCTATCAGTGAGGGGACTAGCGGGAATTACGAGCAGTACGTC.

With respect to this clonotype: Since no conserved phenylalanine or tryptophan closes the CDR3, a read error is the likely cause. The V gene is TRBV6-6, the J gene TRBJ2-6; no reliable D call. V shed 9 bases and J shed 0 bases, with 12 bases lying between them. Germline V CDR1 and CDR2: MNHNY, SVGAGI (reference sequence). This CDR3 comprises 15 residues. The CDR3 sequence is CARSMVLSGANVLTL. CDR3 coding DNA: TGTGCCAGAAGTATGGTTCTCTCTGGGGCCAACGTCCTGACTCTC.

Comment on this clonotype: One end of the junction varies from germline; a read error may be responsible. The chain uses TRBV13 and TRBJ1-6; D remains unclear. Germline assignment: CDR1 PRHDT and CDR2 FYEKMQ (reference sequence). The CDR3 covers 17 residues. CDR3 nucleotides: TGTACCAGCAGCCAAAACGACGGAAACTCATATAATTCACCCCTCCACTTT. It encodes CTSSQNDGNSYNSPLHF.

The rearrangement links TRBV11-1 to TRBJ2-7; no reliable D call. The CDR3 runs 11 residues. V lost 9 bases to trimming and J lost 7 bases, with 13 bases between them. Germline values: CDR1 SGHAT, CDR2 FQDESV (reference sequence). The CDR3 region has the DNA TGTGCCAGAAGCCTATGTGAGGAGCAGTACTTC. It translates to CARSLCEEQYF.

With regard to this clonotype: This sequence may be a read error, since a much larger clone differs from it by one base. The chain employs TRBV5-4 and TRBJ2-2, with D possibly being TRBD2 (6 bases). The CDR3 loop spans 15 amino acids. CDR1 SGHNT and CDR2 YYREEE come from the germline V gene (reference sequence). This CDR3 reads CVSSSGVGNTGELFF. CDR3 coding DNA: TGTGTCAGCAGCTCGGGAGTGGGTAACACCGGGGAGCTGTTTTTT.

For the CDR3, the DNA is TGTGCCAGCAGCGTGGACTCCCTAGGCACTGAAGCTTTCTTT. Translation: CASSVDSLGTEAFF. V usage is TRBV9 and J usage is TRBJ1-1, with D unclear. Trimming removed 2 bases from V and 4 bases from J, with 12 bases in between. The CDR3 has 14 amino acids. The germline gives CDR1 SGDLS, CDR2 YYNGEE. The full variable domain, rest sourced from reference TRBV9 and TRBJ1-1, is DSGVTQTPKHLITATGQRVTLRCSPRSGDLSVYWYQQSLDQGLQFLIQYYNGEERAKGNILERFSAQQFPDLHSELNLSSLELGDSALYFCASSVDSLGTEAFFGQGTRLTVV.

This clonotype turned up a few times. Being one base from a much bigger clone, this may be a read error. The CDR3 spells CASSLITKNIQYF. The CDR3 DNA reads TGTGCCAGCAGCTTAATAACCAAAAACATTCAGTACTTC. The chain joins TRBV5-6 to TRBJ2-4; D is ambiguous. Germline V gene sequence: CDR1 SGHDT, CDR2 YYEEEE. The V and J ends lost 2 bases and 2 bases respectively, with 5 bases between them. This CDR3 is 13 amino acids long. Full variable domain (missing parts from reference TRBV5-6 and TRBJ2-4): DAGVTQSPTHLIKTRGQQVTLRCSPKSGHDTVSWYQQALGQGPQFIFQYYEEEERQRGNFPDRFSGHQFPNYSSELNVNALLLGDSALYLCASSLITKNIQYFGAGTRLSVL.

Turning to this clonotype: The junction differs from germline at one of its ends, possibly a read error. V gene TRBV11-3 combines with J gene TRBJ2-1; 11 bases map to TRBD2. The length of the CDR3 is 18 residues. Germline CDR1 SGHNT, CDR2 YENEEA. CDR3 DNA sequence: TGTGCCAGCAACTTAGATGGGGTGGGACTAGCGGTAGGAGGTGAGCAGTTCTTC. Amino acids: CASNLDGVGLAVGGEQFF.

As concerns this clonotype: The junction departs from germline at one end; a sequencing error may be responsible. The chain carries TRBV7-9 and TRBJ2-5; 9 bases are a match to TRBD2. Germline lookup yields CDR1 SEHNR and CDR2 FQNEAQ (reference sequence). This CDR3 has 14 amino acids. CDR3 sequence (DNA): TGTACCAGCAGCTATGTAGCGGGAGTAGAGACCCAGTACTTC. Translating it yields CTSSYVAGVETQYF.